The TCR beta chain described here comes from a study of beta chain features in type 1 diabetes. Broader study findings: Comparison showed that naive, central memory and Treg TCRB repertoires appeared more similar among patients than among healthy donors. Shorter templates may be favored by PCR, equally so in patients and controls. Type 1 diabetes patients had TCRB CDR3s that were shorter (moderately but significantly so) in all four CD4+ subsets.

Reverse transcription of all isolated RNA meant that expressed TCRB transcripts were sequenced. Sequencing used immunoSEQ multiplex PCR; TCRdb keeps in-frame clones, though not all of them. This sample yields approximately 41,000 clones, of which approximately 61% are seen a single time; about 1.7% belongs to the top ten. In the case of this clone: As yet, its antigen is unknown.

V shed 2 bases and J 6 bases; nucleotides not matched to a gene: 10. From germline, CDR1 is SGHAT and CDR2 FQNNGV. The CDR3 extends over 17 amino acids. CD4+ cells of the naive, central memory, regulatory and stem cell-like memory types were sorted via CD45RO/CCR7/CD25/CD127/CD95/CD27. The receptor's source is a man between 25 and 39 years old with type 1 diabetes. Some clones in this sample may be carry-over from other donors' samples. The chain couples TRBV11-2 to TRBJ2-1, with 10 bases identical to TRBD2. Sequences were obtained from Tregs from blood. The CDR3 protein is CASSLRPGIAGGNEQFF. The CDR3 DNA follows: TGTGCCAGCAGCTTACGGCCGGGGATAGCGGGGGGCAATGAGCAGTTCTTC.